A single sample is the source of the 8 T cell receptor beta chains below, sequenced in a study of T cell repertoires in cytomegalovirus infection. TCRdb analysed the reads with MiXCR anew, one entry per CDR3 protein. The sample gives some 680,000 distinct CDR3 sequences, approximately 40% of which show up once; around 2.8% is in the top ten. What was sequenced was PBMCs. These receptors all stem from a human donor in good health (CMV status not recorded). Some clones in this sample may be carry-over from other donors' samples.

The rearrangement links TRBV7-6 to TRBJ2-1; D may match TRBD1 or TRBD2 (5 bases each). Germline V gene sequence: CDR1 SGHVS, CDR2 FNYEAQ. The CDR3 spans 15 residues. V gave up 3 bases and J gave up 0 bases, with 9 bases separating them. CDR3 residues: CASSFRDLSYNEQFF. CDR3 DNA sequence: TGTGCCAGCAGCTTCCGGGACCTCTCCTACAATGAGCAGTTCTTC.

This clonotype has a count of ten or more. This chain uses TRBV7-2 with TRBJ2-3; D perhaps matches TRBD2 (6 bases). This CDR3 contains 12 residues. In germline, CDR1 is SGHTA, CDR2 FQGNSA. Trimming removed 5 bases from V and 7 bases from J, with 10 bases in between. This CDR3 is CASSPGTYTQYF. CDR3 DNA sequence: TGTGCCAGCAGCCCCGGGACTTATACGCAGTATTTT.

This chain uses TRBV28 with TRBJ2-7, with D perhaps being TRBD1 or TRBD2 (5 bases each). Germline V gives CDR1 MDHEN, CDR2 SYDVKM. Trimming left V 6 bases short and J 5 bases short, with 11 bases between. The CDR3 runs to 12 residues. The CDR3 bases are TGTGCCAGCAGCGAGGGGAGCCACGAGCAGTACTTC. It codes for CASSEGSHEQYF.

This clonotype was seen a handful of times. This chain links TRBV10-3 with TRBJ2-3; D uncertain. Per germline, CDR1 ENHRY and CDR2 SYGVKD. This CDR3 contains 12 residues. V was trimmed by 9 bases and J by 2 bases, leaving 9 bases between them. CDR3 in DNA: TGTGCCATTCGGACCTCCACAGATACGCAGTATTTT. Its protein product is CAIRTSTDTQYF.

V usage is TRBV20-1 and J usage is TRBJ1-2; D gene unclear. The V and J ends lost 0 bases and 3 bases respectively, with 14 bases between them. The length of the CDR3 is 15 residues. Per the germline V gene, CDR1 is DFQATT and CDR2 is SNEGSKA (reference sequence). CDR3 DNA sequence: TGCAGTGCTAGAGACTACATGGTACGGGACTATGGCTACACCTTC. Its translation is CSARDYMVRDYGYTF.

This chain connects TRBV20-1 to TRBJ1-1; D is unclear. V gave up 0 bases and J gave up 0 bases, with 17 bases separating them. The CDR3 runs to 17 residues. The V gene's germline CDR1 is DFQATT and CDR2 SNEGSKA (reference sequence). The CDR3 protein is CSARDLGSSFMNTEAFF. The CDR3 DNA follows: TGCAGTGCTAGAGATTTGGGCAGCTCCTTCATGAACACTGAAGCTTTCTTT.

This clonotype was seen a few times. The chain's CDR3 is CASSPTIMNTGELFF. Written as DNA, the CDR3 is TGTGCCAGCAGCCCGACTATCATGAACACCGGGGAGCTGTTTTTT. The V call is TRBV7-3, the J call TRBJ2-2, with D tentatively TRBD2 (5 bases). The V gene lost 5 bases and the J gene lost 1 base, with 11 bases spanning the gap. The CDR3 contains 15 residues. Germline CDR1 SGHTA, CDR2 FQGTGA.

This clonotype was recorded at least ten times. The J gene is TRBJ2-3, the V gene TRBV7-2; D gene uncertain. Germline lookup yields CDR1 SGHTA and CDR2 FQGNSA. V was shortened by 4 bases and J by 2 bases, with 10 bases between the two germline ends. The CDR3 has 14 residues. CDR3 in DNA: TGTGCCAGCAGCTGGACGGAATCCACAGATACGCAGTATTTT. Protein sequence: CASSWTESTDTQYF.